The T cell receptor (beta chain) under discussion was sequenced for a study of T cell responses to AZD1222 COVID-19 vaccine. The CDR3 sequence is 13 residues long. In germline, CDR1 is WNHNN, CDR2 SYGVQD (reference sequence). Between the trimmed V and J ends, which lost 3 bases and 10 bases, there was a span of 15 bases. TCRdb's copy holds only in-frame clones and misses some; the assay was immunoSEQ multiplex PCR. In the table there are roughly 150,000 clones, approximately 90% of which are singletons. For this clone: Its antigen is currently unknown.

Study-level findings and limits: After two AZD1222 doses, spike-specific TCR breadth and depth rose versus day 0. The peak T cell response came first, and repertoires were sampled only after it. Baseline serology detected seropositivity in only 5 or 6 AZD1222 recipients. Nearly half of spike-specific TCRs reportedly go after variant regions that carry no mutations.

The clonotype comes from an adult who received the AZD1222 COVID-19 vaccine. The V and J genes are TRBV10-1 and TRBJ1-1; no clear D gene. The sequencing here drew on peripheral blood, taken 28 days after the second AZD1222 dose. CDR3 nucleotide sequence: TGCGCCAGCAGTGACATTCTACCGTTTCCAGCTTTCTTT. Its translation is CASSDILPFPAFF.